Listed below are T cell receptor beta chains from one sample, sequenced in a study of response to subunit inactivated influenza vaccine. One entry per CDR3 protein, called by TCRdb with MiXCR from the RT-PCR reads. The sample lists under 800,000 distinct CDR3 sequences; over 11% were seen once. This material consisted of PBMCs from blood, taken approximately 15 days before vaccination. The receptors were sampled from a man aged 50 to 60 who received an inactivated influenza vaccine. The CDR3 runs from the conserved cysteine through the conserved F or W. D genes are given only for firm matches. Size tells how often a clone was seen (once, few, many) or the class of an expanded clone, and some rows leave it out.

clone size: many
J gene: TRBJ2-1
D gene: NA
V gene: TRBV5-1
CDR3 DNA: TGCGCCAGCAGCCCTTTCCCGGGTAATGAGCAGTTCTTC
CDR3 protein: CASSPFPGNEQFF

clone size: NA
J gene: TRBJ2-2
D gene: NA
V gene: TRBV6-5
CDR3 DNA: TGTGCCAGCAGTTACGGGGGAATAGGGACCGGGGAGCTGTTTTTT
CDR3 protein: CASSYGGIGTGELFF

clone size: few
J gene: TRBJ2-3
D gene: NA
V gene: TRBV5-1
CDR3 DNA: TGCGCCAGCAGCCCCGGGACTGCAGATACGCAGTATTTT
CDR3 protein: CASSPGTADTQYF

clone size: few
J gene: TRBJ2-5
D gene: TRBD1
V gene: TRBV15
CDR3 DNA: TGTGCCACCAGCTCTAAGGGGGCAAGACACTTCCAAGAGACCCAGTACTTC
CDR3 protein: CATSSKGARHFQETQYF

clone size: NA
J gene: TRBJ2-7
D gene: TRBD1
V gene: TRBV5-1
CDR3 DNA: TGCGCCAGCAGCCCAACCGGGACAGGGGACGAGCAGTACTTC
CDR3 protein: CASSPTGTGDEQYF

clone size: NA
J gene: TRBJ2-7
D gene: TRBD2
V gene: TRBV7-2
CDR3 DNA: TGTGCCAGCAGCTTAGAGCGGGGGGCCGCTTACGAGCAGTACTTC
CDR3 protein: CASSLERGAAYEQYF

clone size: NA
J gene: TRBJ1-1
D gene: NA
V gene: TRBV14
CDR3 DNA: TGTGCCAGCAGCCGGAGTATGGGCCGCACTGAAGCTTTCTTT
CDR3 protein: CASSRSMGRTEAFF

clone size: few
J gene: TRBJ1-1
D gene: NA
V gene: TRBV6-1
CDR3 DNA: TGTGCCAGCAATATATTCGGGGGGGGGGACCTCCTTGAAGCTTTCTTT
CDR3 protein: CASNIFGGGDLLEAFF

clone size: NA
J gene: TRBJ2-3
D gene: NA
V gene: TRBV6-5
CDR3 DNA: TGTGCCAGCAGTTACTCGGTCCCCACAGATACGCAGTATTTT
CDR3 protein: CASSYSVPTDTQYF

clone size: NA
J gene: TRBJ2-7
D gene: NA
V gene: TRBV7-9
CDR3 DNA: TGTGCCAGCAGCCCCGGGACTTTTTCGAGCGAGCAGTACTTC
CDR3 protein: CASSPGTFSSEQYF

clone size: few
J gene: TRBJ2-1
D gene: NA
V gene: TRBV19
CDR3 DNA: TGTGCCAGTAGTACAACTAGAAGCCGAACCTACAATGAGCAGTTCTTC
CDR3 protein: CASSTTRSRTYNEQFF

clone size: many
J gene: TRBJ2-1
D gene: TRBD2
V gene: TRBV11-3
CDR3 DNA: TGTGCCAGCAGCTTCCTTTTTGGGGGGGGTCCTTCCTACAATGAGCAGTTCTTC
CDR3 protein: CASSFLFGGGPSYNEQFF

clone size: many
J gene: TRBJ1-5
D gene: TRBD1
V gene: TRBV6-2/TRBV6-3
CDR3 DNA: TGTGCCAGCAGTTACTCGGGACAGGGGAATCAGCCCCAGCATTTT
CDR3 protein: CASSYSGQGNQPQHF

clone size: few
J gene: TRBJ2-1
D gene: NA
V gene: TRBV11-3
CDR3 DNA: TGTGCCAGCAGCTTAGAGTGGGGGGACGATGAGCAGTTCTTC
CDR3 protein: CASSLEWGDDEQFF

clone size: NA
J gene: TRBJ2-6
D gene: TRBD1
V gene: TRBV28
CDR3 DNA: TGTGACAGCAGGGGGGGGGCCAACGTCCTGACTTTC
CDR3 protein: CDSRGGANVLTF

clone size: many
J gene: TRBJ2-3
D gene: NA
V gene: TRBV7-2
CDR3 DNA: TGTGCCAGCAGCATCAGGGATCCAGATACGCAGTATTTT
CDR3 protein: CASSIRDPDTQYF

clone size: many
J gene: TRBJ2-1
D gene: NA
V gene: TRBV20-1
CDR3 DNA: TGCAGTGCTCCCCACCCGTTGTCCTACAATGAGCAGTTCTTC
CDR3 protein: CSAPHPLSYNEQFF

clone size: few
J gene: TRBJ2-2
D gene: NA
V gene: TRBV10-3
CDR3 DNA: TGTGCCATCAGGCCAGGGATCCCCGGGGAGCTGTTTTTT
CDR3 protein: CAIRPGIPGELFF

clone size: NA
J gene: TRBJ2-1
D gene: NA
V gene: TRBV6-5
CDR3 DNA: TGTGCCAGCAGTTACTCGAGGCGTGAACTCTCCTACAATGAGCAGTTCTTC
CDR3 protein: CASSYSRRELSYNEQFF

clone size: many
J gene: TRBJ2-1
D gene: TRBD2
V gene: TRBV6-1
CDR3 DNA: TGTGCCACCTTTATAACTAGCGGGGCCATAAATGAGCAGTTCTTC
CDR3 protein: CATFITSGAINEQFF

clone size: few
J gene: TRBJ2-1
D gene: TRBD1
V gene: TRBV19
CDR3 DNA: TGTGCCAGTAGTATAGATGGGGGGACAGGGCTTTACAATGAGCAGTTCTTC
CDR3 protein: CASSIDGGTGLYNEQFF

clone size: many
J gene: TRBJ1-4
D gene: TRBD1
V gene: TRBV20-1
CDR3 DNA: TGCAGTGCCCCGGACAGGGGCCCTGCAACTAATGAAAAACTGTTTTTT
CDR3 protein: CSAPDRGPATNEKLFF

clone size: NA
J gene: TRBJ2-1
D gene: NA
V gene: TRBV4-2
CDR3 DNA: TGTGCCAGCAGCCAAGCGGGAGCGGTACAATCGATGGAGCAGTTCTTC
CDR3 protein: CASSQAGAVQSMEQFF

clone size: few
J gene: TRBJ2-2
D gene: NA
V gene: TRBV6-2/TRBV6-3
CDR3 DNA: TGTGCCAGCAGTTACGGTGGAATTTCGAACACCGGGGAGCTGTTTTTT
CDR3 protein: CASSYGGISNTGELFF

clone size: few
J gene: TRBJ2-1
D gene: NA
V gene: TRBV7-8
CDR3 DNA: TGTGCCAGCAGCTTTTATGGAGGAGAGTACAATGAGCAGTTCTTC
CDR3 protein: CASSFYGGEYNEQFF

clone size: once
J gene: TRBJ2-1
D gene: TRBD1
V gene: TRBV28
CDR3 DNA: TGTGCCAGCAGCCCGCCCGGACAGGGGAAGCGTAATGAGCAGTTCTTC
CDR3 protein: CASSPPGQGKRNEQFF

clone size: NA
J gene: TRBJ2-7
D gene: NA
V gene: TRBV7-9
CDR3 DNA: TGTGCCAGCAGCTTAGACTTAGTTTCCTACGAGCAGTACTTC
CDR3 protein: CASSLDLVSYEQYF

clone size: few
J gene: TRBJ2-7
D gene: NA
V gene: TRBV4-2
CDR3 DNA: TGTGCCAGCAGCCAAGATGATGGCAGGGAGCAGTACTTC
CDR3 protein: CASSQDDGREQYF

clone size: NA
J gene: TRBJ1-6
D gene: TRBD1
V gene: TRBV6-1
CDR3 DNA: TGTGCCAGCAGTCCCCTGGGACAGGGGTATAATTCACCCCTCCACTTT
CDR3 protein: CASSPLGQGYNSPLHF

clone size: many
J gene: TRBJ2-3
D gene: NA
V gene: TRBV7-2
CDR3 DNA: TGTGCCAGCAGCTTCCTACCGGGACTTTACACAGATACGCAGTATTTT
CDR3 protein: CASSFLPGLYTDTQYF

clone size: few
J gene: TRBJ2-7
D gene: TRBD1
V gene: TRBV28
CDR3 DNA: TGTGCCAGCAGCACCGGGACAGGGCAGTACTTC
CDR3 protein: CASSTGTGQYF

clone size: NA
J gene: TRBJ2-2
D gene: TRBD2
V gene: TRBV10-3
CDR3 DNA: TGTGCCATCTCGCTAGCGGGAGTAGACACCGGGGAGCTGTTTTTT
CDR3 protein: CAISLAGVDTGELFF

clone size: few
J gene: TRBJ1-2
D gene: TRBD1
V gene: TRBV2
CDR3 DNA: TGTGCCAGTGACAGGGGAGGCTATGGCTACACCTTC
CDR3 protein: CASDRGGYGYTF

clone size: NA
J gene: TRBJ2-5
D gene: TRBD2
V gene: TRBV11-2
CDR3 DNA: TGTGCCAGCAGCTTAGAATCGGGAGGTCCGGAGACCCAGTACTTC
CDR3 protein: CASSLESGGPETQYF

clone size: NA
J gene: TRBJ1-2
D gene: TRBD1
V gene: TRBV4-3
CDR3 DNA: TGCGCCAGCAGCCACGGACAGGTGGACTATGGCTACACCTTC
CDR3 protein: CASSHGQVDYGYTF

clone size: few
J gene: TRBJ2-2
D gene: NA
V gene: TRBV7-9
CDR3 DNA: TGTGCCAGCAGCTTAGGAGGGTTTATCGCCGGGGAGCTGTTTTTT
CDR3 protein: CASSLGGFIAGELFF

clone size: few
J gene: TRBJ2-2
D gene: TRBD2
V gene: TRBV7-8
CDR3 DNA: TGTGCCAGCAGCTTAAGGGGAGGGGCAGGGCGCACCGGGGAGCTGTTTTTT
CDR3 protein: CASSLRGGAGRTGELFF

clone size: NA
J gene: TRBJ2-2
D gene: NA
V gene: TRBV6-2/TRBV6-3
CDR3 DNA: TGTGCCAGCAGTTATGTAGGTTTGGCTTCCGGGGAGCTGTTTTTT
CDR3 protein: CASSYVGLASGELFF

clone size: few
J gene: TRBJ2-7
D gene: TRBD2
V gene: TRBV29-1
CDR3 DNA: TGCAGCGTTGGGACTAGCGGGAGCTACGAGCAGTACTTC
CDR3 protein: CSVGTSGSYEQYF

clone size: NA
J gene: TRBJ1-5
D gene: NA
V gene: TRBV12-3/TRBV12-4
CDR3 DNA: TGTGCCAGCAGTACAAGCAATAGCAATCAGCCCCAGCATTTT
CDR3 protein: CASSTSNSNQPQHF

clone size: NA
J gene: TRBJ2-2
D gene: TRBD1
V gene: TRBV7-4
CDR3 DNA: TGTGCCTGCTGGGCCGGGACAGGAAATGTTGCCAGAAACACCGGGGAGCTGTTTTTT
CDR3 protein: CACWAGTGNVARNTGELFF

clone size: few
J gene: TRBJ2-1
D gene: TRBD2
V gene: TRBV7-9
CDR3 DNA: TGTGCCAGCAGCGCACTTCTAGCGGGAGTCCGTCAGTTCTTC
CDR3 protein: CASSALLAGVRQFF

clone size: many
J gene: TRBJ2-3
D gene: NA
V gene: TRBV7-2
CDR3 DNA: TGTGCCAGCAGCCTGGTGCCGAGCACAGATACGCAGTATTTT
CDR3 protein: CASSLVPSTDTQYF

clone size: NA
J gene: TRBJ2-1
D gene: NA
V gene: TRBV10-3
CDR3 DNA: TGTGCCATCAGTGCGTCCGGACTCTCGAGTAGCTCCTACAATGAGCAGTTCTTC
CDR3 protein: CAISASGLSSSSYNEQFF

clone size: many
J gene: TRBJ2-7
D gene: TRBD1
V gene: TRBV5-1
CDR3 DNA: TGCGCCAGCAGCTTGGGCGGGACAGGGTCCTACGAGCAGTACTTC
CDR3 protein: CASSLGGTGSYEQYF

clone size: few
J gene: TRBJ2-1
D gene: TRBD1
V gene: TRBV20-1
CDR3 DNA: TGCAGTGCTAGCCCCAGGACAGGACGGGATGAGCAGTTCTTC
CDR3 protein: CSASPRTGRDEQFF

clone size: NA
J gene: TRBJ2-1
D gene: NA
V gene: TRBV10-3
CDR3 DNA: TGTGCCATCAGTGAACGAGGGACCCTAGATGAGCAGTTCTTC
CDR3 protein: CAISERGTLDEQFF

clone size: NA
J gene: TRBJ2-3
D gene: TRBD2
V gene: TRBV7-2
CDR3 DNA: TGTGCCAGCAGCTTAGTTGGGACTAGCGGGGGGGCCTATACGCAGTATTTT
CDR3 protein: CASSLVGTSGGAYTQYF

clone size: NA
J gene: TRBJ2-3
D gene: NA
V gene: TRBV15
CDR3 DNA: TGTGCCACCAGCAGAACGGGGCGGGGAGTTATTACGCAGTATTTT
CDR3 protein: CATSRTGRGVITQYF

clone size: NA
J gene: TRBJ1-5
D gene: NA
V gene: TRBV6-5
CDR3 DNA: TGTGCCAGCAGTTCCAGGAGAGGCAATCAGCCCCAGCATTTT
CDR3 protein: CASSSRRGNQPQHF

clone size: few
J gene: TRBJ1-1
D gene: NA
V gene: TRBV24-1
CDR3 DNA: TGTGCCACCAGTGATCCCCGGACGGGGAACACTGAAGCTTTCTTT
CDR3 protein: CATSDPRTGNTEAFF

clone size: NA
J gene: TRBJ2-2
D gene: NA
V gene: TRBV12-3/TRBV12-4
CDR3 DNA: TGTGCCAGCAGTCGACTCCAGGGGTCGATAGGGGAGCTGTTTTTT
CDR3 protein: CASSRLQGSIGELFF

clone size: NA
J gene: TRBJ2-7
D gene: NA
V gene: TRBV27
CDR3 DNA: TGTGCCAGCAGTTTATCCAGAAGACTAGTTATCCACGAGCAGTACTTC
CDR3 protein: CASSLSRRLVIHEQYF

clone size: many
J gene: TRBJ2-7
D gene: TRBD1
V gene: TRBV5-1
CDR3 DNA: TGCGCCAGCAGCACGGGACAGGGAACCCACGAGCAGTACTTC
CDR3 protein: CASSTGQGTHEQYF